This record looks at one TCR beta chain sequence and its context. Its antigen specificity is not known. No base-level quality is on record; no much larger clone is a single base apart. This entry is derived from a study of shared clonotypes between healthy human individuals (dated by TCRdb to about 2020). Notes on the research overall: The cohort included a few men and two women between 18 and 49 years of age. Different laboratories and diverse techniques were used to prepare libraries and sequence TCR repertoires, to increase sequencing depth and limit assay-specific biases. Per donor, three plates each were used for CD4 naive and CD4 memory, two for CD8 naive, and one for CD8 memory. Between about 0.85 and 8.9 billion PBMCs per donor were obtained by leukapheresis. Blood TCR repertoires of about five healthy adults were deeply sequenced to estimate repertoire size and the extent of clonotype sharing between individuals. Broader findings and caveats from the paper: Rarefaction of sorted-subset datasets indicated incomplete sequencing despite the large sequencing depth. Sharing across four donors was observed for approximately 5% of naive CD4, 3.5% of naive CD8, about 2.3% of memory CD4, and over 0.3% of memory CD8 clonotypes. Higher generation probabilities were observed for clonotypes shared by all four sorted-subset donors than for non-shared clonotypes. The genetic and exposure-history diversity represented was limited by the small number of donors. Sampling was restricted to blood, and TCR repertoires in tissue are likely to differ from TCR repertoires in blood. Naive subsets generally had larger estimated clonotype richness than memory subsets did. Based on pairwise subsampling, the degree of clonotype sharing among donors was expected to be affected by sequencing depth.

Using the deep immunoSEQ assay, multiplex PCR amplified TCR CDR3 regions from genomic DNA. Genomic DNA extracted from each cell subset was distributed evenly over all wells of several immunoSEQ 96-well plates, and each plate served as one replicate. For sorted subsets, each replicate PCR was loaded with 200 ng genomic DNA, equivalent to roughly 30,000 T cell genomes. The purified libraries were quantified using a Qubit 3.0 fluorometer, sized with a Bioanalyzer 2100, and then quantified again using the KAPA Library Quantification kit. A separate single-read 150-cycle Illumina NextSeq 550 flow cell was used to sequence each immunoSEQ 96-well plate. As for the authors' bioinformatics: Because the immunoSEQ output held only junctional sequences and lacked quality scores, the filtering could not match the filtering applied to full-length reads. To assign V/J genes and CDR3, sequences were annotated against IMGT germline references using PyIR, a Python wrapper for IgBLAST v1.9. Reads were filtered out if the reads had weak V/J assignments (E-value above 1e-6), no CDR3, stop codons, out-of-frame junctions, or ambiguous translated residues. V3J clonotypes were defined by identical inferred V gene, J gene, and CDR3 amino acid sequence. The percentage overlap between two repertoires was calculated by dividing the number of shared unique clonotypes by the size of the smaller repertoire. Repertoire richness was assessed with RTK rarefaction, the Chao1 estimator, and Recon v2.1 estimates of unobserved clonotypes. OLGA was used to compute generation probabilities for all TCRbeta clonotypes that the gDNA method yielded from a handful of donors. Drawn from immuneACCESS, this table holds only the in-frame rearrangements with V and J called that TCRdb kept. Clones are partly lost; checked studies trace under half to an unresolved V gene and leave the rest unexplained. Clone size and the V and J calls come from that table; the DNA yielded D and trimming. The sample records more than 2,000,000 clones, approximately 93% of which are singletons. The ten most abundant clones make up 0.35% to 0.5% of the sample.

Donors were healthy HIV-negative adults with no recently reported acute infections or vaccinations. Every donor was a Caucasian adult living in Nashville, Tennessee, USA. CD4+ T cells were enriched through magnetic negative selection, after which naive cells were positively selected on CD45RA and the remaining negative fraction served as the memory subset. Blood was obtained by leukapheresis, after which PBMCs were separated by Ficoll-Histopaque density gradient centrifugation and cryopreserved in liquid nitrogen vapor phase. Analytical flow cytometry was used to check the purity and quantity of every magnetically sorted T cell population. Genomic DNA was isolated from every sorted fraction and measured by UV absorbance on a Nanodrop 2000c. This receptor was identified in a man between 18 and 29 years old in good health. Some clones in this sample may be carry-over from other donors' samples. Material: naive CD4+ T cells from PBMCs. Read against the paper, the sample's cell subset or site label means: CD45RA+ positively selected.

The CDR3 loop reads CASSLWGSGSGNEQFF. The nucleotide sequence is TGTGCCAGCAGCTTATGGGGTAGCGGGAGTGGGAATGAGCAGTTCTTC. This chain is built from TRBV7-2 and TRBJ2-1, and TRBD2 matches 9 of the central bases. The CDR3 contains 16 residues, cysteine and phenylalanine counted. Only the CDR3 DNA is retained, 48 bases long and in frame from the first base. CDR1 and CDR2 were assigned from the germline V gene as SGHTA and FQGNSA. Unmatched junction bases come to 9, with V trimmed by 2 bases and J by 7 bases.